This T cell receptor beta chain was identified in a study of blood T cell repertoires in COVID-19. The wider study: Sites across the United States, Italy and Spain contributed samples from acute and convalescent COVID-19.

CDR1 and CDR2 (germline): SGHDT, YYEEEE. This CDR3 region has 15 residues. V trimming: 4 bases; J trimming: 1 base; junction bases outside the gene matches: 7. Authors' methods: Counts of nucleated cells, estimated from reference gene primer amplification, were obtained. Clones were read by immunoSEQ multiplex PCR, and TCRdb kept only the in-frame ones, dropping some. V and J calls plus clone size are reproduced from that table; the DNA served to infer D and trimming. The repertoire includes about 200,000 clones, around 88% of them detected once, and roughly 1.5% sits in the top ten. This receptor was obtained from a man younger than 30 with active or convalescent COVID-19. The chain uses TRBV5-6 and TRBJ2-7; TRBD2 matches at 8 bases. The sequencing sample was made of peripheral blood. The CDR3 is CASSMGTSSSYEQYF. The DNA of the CDR3 is TGTGCCAGCAGCATGGGGACTAGTTCGTCCTACGAGCAGTACTTC.